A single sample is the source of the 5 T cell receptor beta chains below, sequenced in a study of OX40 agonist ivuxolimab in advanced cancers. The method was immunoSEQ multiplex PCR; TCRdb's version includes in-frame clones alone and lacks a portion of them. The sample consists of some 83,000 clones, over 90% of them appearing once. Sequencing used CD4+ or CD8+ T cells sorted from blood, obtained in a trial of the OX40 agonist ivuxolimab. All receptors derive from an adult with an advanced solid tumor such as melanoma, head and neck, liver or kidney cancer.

DNA of the CDR3: TGTGCCAGCAGTTGGAGGGGGACTGGGACCTACGAGCAGTACTTC. Encoded protein: CASSWRGTGTYEQYF. The chain combines TRBV27 with TRBJ2-7; perhaps D is TRBD1 or TRBD2 (6 bases each). CDR1 and CDR2 (germline): MNHEY, SMNVEV (reference sequence). The CDR3 covers 15 residues. Trimming shortened V by 4 bases and J by 2 bases, and 15 bases separated the two germline ends.

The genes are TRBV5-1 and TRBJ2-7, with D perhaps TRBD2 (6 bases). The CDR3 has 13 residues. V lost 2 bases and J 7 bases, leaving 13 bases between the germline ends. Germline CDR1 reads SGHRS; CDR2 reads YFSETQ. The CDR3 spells CASSFGGTGEQYF. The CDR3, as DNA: TGCGCCAGCAGCTTCGGGGGAACCGGAGAGCAGTACTTC.

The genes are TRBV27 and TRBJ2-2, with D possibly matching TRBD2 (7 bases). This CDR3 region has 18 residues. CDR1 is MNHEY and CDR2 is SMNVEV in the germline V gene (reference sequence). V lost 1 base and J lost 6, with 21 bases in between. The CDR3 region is CASSLYPSGPGGAGELFF. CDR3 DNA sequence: TGTGCCAGCAGTTTATATCCATCCGGGCCGGGGGGCGCCGGGGAGCTGTTTTTT.

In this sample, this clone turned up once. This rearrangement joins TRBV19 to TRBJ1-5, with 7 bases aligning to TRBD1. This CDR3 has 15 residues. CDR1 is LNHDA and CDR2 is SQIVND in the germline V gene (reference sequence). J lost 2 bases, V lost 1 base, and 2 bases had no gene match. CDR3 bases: TGTGCCAGTAGTATAGTTGACAGGGGCAATCAGCCCCAGCATTTT. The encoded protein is CASSIVDRGNQPQHF.

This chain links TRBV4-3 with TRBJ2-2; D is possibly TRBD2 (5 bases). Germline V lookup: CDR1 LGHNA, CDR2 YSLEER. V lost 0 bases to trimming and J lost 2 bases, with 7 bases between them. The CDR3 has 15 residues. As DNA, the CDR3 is TGCGCCAGCAGCCAAGAGGACTTTAACACCGGGGAGCTGTTTTTT. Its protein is CASSQEDFNTGELFF.